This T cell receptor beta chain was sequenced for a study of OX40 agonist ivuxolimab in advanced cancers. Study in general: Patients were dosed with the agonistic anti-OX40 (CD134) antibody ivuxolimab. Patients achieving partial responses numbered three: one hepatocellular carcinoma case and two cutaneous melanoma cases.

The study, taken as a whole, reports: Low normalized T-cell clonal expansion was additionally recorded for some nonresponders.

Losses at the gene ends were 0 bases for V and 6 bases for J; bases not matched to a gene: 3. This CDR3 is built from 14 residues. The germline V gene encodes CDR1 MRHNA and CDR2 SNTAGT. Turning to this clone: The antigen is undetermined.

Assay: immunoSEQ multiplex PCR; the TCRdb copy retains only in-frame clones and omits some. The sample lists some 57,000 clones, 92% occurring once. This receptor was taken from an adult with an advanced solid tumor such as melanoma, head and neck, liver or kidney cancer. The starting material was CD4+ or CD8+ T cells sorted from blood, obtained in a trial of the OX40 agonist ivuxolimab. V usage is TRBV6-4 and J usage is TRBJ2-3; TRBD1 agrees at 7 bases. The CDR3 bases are TGTGCCAGCAGTGACTCGGACAGGCCCGATACGCAGTATTTT. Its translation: CASSDSDRPDTQYF.